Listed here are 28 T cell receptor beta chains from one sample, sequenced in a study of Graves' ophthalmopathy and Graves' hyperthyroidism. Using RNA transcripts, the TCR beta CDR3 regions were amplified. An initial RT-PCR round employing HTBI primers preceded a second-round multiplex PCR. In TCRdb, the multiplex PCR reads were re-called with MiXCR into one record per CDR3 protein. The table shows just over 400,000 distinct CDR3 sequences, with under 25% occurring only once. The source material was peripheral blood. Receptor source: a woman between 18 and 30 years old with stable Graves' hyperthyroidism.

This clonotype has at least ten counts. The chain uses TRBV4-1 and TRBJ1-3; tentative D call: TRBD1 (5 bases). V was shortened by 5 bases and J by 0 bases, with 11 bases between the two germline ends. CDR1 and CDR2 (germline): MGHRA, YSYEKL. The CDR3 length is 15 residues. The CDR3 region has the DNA TGCGCCAGCAGCGCCCCAGGGAACTCTGGAAACACCATATATTTT. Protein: CASSAPGNSGNTIYF.

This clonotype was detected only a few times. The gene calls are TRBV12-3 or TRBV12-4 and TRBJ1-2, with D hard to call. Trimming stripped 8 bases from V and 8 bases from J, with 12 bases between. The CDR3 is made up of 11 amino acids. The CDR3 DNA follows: TGTGCCAGCGGCCGGCGGGAAGGCTACACCTTC. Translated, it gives CASGRREGYTF.

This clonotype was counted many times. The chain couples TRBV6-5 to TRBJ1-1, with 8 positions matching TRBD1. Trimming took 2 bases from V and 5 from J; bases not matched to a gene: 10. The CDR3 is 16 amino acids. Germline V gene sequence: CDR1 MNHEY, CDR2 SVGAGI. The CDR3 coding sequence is TGTGCCAGCAGTTACCACCTCCGGACAGGGCGGACTGAAGCTTTCTTT. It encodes CASSYHLRTGRTEAFF.

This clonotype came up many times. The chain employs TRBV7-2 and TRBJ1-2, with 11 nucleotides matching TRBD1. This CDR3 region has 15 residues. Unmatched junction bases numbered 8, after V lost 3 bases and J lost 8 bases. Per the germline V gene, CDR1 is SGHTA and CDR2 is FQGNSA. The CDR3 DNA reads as TGTGCCAGCAGCTTCCCCCCGGGACAGGGGGGCGGCTACACCTTC. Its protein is CASSFPPGQGGGYTF.

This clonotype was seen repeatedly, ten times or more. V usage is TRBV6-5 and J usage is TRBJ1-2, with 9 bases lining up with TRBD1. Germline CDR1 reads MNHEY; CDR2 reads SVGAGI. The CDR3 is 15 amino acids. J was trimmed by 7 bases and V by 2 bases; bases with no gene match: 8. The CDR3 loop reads CASSYGQGPLSGYTF. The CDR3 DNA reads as TGTGCCAGCAGTTACGGACAGGGGCCTCTCTCTGGCTACACCTTC.

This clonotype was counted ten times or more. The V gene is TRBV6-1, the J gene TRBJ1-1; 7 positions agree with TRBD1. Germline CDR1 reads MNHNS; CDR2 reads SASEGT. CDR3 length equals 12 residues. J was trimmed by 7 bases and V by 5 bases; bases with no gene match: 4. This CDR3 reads CASSTGVREAFF. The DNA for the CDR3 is TGTGCCAGCAGTACAGGGGTTCGTGAAGCTTTCTTT.

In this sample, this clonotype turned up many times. CDR3 sequence: CASSPKQGYEQYF. CDR3 DNA: TGTGCCAGTAGTCCGAAACAGGGCTACGAGCAGTACTTC. The chain links TRBV19 to TRBJ2-7; the D gene is possibly TRBD1 (6 bases). The germline V gene has CDR1 LNHDA and CDR2 SQIVND (reference sequence). This CDR3 has 13 amino acids. Trimming left V 5 bases short and J 3 bases short, with 11 bases between. The entire variable domain, with the rest obtained from reference TRBV19 and TRBJ2-7, is as follows: DGGITQSPKYLFRKEGQNVTLSCEQNLNHDAMYWYRQDPGQGLRLIYYSQIVNDFQKGDIAEGYSVSREKKESFPLTVTSAQKNPTAFYLCASSPKQGYEQYFGPGTRLTVT.

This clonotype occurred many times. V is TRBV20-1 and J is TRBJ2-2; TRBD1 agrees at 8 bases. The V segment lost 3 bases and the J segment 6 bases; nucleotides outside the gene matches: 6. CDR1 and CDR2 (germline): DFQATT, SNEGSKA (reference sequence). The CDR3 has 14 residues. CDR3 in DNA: TGCAGTGCTAGGGCAGGGGGCGAGGCCGGGGAGCTGTTTTTT. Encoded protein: CSARAGGEAGELFF.

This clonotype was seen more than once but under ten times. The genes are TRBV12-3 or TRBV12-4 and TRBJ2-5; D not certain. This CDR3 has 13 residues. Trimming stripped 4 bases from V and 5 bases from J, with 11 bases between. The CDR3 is CASSYSRAETQYF. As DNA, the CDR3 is TGTGCCAGCAGTTACAGTAGGGCGGAGACCCAGTACTTC.

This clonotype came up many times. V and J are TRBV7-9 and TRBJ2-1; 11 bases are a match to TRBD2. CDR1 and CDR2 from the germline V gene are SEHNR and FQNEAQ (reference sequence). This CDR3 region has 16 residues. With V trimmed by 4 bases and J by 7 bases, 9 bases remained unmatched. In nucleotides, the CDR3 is TGTGCCAGCAGCTCGCGGACTAGCGGGCCCGAGAATGAGCAGTTCTTC. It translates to CASSSRTSGPENEQFF.

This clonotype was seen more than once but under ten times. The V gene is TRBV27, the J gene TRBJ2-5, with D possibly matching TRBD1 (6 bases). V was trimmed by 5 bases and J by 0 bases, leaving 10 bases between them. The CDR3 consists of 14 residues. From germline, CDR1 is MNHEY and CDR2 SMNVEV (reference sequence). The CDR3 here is CASSEGTYQETQYF. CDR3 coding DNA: TGTGCCAGCAGTGAGGGGACATACCAAGAGACCCAGTACTTC.

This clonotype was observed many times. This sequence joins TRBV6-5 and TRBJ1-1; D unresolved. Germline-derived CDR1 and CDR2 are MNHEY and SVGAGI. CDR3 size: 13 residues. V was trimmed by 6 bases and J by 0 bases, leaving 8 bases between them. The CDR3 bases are TGTGCCAGCAGCAATGCTGTGAACACTGAAGCTTTCTTT. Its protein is CASSNAVNTEAFF.

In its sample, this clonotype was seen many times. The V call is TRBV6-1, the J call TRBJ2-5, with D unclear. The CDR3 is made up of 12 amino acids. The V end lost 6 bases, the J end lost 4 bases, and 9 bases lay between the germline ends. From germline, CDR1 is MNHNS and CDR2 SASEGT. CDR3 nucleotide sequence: TGTGCCAGCAGCCCTGGCGGAGAGACCCAGTACTTC. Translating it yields CASSPGGETQYF.

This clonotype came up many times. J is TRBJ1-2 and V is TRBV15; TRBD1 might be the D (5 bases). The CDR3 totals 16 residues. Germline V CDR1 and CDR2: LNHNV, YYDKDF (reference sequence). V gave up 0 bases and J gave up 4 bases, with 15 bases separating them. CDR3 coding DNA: TGTGCCACCAGCAGAGATCATCCTAGCGGGGCCTATGGCTACACCTTC. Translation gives CATSRDHPSGAYGYTF. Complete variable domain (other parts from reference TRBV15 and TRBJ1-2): DAMVIQNPRYQVTQFGKPVTLSCSQTLNHNVMYWYQQKSSQAPKLLFHYYDKDFNNEADTPDNFQSRRPNTSFCFLDIRSPGLGDTAMYLCATSRDHPSGAYGYTFGSGTRLTVV.

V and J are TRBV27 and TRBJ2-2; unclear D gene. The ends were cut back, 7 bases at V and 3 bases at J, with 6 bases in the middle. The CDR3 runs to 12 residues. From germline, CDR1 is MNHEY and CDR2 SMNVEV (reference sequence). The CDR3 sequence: CASTSDTGELFF. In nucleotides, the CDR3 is TGTGCCAGCACTTCGGACACCGGGGAGCTGTTTTTT.

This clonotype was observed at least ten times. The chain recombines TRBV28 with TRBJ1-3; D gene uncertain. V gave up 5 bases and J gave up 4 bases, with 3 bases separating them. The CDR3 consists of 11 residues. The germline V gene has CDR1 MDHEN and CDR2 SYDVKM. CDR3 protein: CASSRGNTIYF. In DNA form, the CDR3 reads TGTGCCAGCAGTCGCGGAAACACCATATATTTT.

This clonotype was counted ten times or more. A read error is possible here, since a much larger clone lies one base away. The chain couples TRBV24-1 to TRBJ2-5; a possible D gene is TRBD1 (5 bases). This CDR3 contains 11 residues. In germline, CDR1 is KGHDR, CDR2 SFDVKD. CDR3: CGARGQETKYF. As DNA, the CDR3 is TGTGGAGCAAGGGGCCAAGAGACCAAGTACTTC.

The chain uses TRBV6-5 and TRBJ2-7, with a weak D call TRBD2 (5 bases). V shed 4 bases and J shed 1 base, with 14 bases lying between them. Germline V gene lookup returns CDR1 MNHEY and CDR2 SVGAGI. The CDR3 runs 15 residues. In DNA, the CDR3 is TGTGCCAGCAGTTTGGGCTCGGGCGGGTCCTACGAGCAGTACTTC. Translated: CASSLGSGGSYEQYF.

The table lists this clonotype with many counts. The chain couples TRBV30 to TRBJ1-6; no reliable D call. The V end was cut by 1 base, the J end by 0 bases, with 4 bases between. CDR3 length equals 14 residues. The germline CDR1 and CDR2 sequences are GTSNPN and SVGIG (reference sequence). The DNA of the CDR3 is TGTGCCTGGAGTGAGGGCTCCTATAATTCACCCCTCCACTTT. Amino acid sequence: CAWSEGSYNSPLHF.

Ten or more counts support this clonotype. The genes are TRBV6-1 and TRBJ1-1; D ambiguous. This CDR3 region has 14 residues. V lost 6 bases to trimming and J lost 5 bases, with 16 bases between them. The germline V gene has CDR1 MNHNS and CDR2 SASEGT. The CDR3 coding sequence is TGTGCCAGCAGCCAAGAGTTCCAAGGAACTGAAGCTTTCTTT. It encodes CASSQEFQGTEAFF.

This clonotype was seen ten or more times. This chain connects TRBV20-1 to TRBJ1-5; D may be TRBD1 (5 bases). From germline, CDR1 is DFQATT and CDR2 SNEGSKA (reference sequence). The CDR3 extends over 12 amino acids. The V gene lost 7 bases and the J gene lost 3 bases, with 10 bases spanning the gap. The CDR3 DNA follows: TGCAGTGGGGGACCGCCCAATCAGCCCCAGCATTTT. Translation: CSGGPPNQPQHF.

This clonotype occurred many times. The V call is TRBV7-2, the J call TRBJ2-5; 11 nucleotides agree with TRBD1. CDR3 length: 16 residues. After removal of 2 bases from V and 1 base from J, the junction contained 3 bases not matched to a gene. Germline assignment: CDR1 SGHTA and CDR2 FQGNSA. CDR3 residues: CASSLWTGGFQETQYF. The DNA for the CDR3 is TGTGCCAGCAGCTTATGGACAGGGGGCTTCCAAGAGACCCAGTACTTC. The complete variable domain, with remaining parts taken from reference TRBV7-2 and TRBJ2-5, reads GAGVSQSPSNKVTEKGKDVELRCDPISGHTALYWYRQSLGQGLEFLIYFQGNSAPDKSGLPSDRFSAERTGGSVSTLTIQRTQQEDSAVYLCASSLWTGGFQETQYFGPGTRLLVL.

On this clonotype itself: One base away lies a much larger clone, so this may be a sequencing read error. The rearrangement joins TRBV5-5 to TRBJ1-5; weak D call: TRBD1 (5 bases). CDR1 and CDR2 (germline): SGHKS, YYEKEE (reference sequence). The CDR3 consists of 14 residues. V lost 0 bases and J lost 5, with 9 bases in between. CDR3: CASSLDWGDQPQHF. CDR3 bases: TGTGCCAGCAGCTTGGACTGGGGGGATCAGCCCCAGCATTTT. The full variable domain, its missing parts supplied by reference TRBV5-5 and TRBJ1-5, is DAGVTQSPTHLIKTRGQQVTLRCSPISGHKSVSWYQQVLGQGPQFIFQYYEKEERGRGNFPDRFSARQFPNYSSELNVNALLLGDSALYLCASSLDWGDQPQHFGDGTRLSIL.

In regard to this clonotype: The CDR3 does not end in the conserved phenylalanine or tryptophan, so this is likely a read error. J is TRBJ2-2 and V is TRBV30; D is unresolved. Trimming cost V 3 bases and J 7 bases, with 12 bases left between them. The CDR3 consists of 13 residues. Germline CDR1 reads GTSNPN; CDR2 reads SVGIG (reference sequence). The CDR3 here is CAWSRRQSGELFL. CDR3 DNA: TGTGCCTGGAGCCGCCGGCAGAGCGGGGAGCTGTTTTTG.

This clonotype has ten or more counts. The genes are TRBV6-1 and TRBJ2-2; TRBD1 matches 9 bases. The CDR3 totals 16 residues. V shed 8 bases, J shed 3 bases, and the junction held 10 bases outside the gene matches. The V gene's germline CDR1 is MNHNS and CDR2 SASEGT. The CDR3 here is CASLRWGQGYTGELFF. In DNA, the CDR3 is TGTGCCAGCCTCCGATGGGGACAGGGTTACACCGGGGAGCTGTTTTTT.

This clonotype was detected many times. Here the CDR3 reads CASSLYPGTTEAFF. Written as DNA, the CDR3 is TGTGCCAGCAGTTTATATCCAGGGACCACTGAAGCTTTCTTT. The rearrangement links TRBV28 to TRBJ1-1, with D perhaps TRBD1 (5 bases). This CDR3 region has 14 residues. Germline-derived CDR1 and CDR2 are MDHEN and SYDVKM. V was cut by 1 base and J by 4 bases, with 10 bases left in between.

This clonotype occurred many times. Here the CDR3 DNA reads TGTGCCACCACGACCCCGGGGGGCGCCCAAGAGACCCAGTACTTC. It is translated as CATTTPGGAQETQYF. The chain joins TRBV28 to TRBJ2-5; a possible D gene is TRBD2 (7 bases). From germline, CDR1 is MDHEN and CDR2 SYDVKM. V was clipped by 10 bases and J by 1 base, with 19 bases between them. This CDR3 contains 15 residues.

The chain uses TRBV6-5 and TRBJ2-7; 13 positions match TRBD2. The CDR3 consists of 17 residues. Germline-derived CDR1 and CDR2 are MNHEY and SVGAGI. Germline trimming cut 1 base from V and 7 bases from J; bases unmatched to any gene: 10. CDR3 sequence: CASSYFSLAGGPEEQYF. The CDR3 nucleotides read TGTGCCAGCAGTTACTTCTCACTAGCGGGGGGGCCGGAGGAGCAGTACTTC.